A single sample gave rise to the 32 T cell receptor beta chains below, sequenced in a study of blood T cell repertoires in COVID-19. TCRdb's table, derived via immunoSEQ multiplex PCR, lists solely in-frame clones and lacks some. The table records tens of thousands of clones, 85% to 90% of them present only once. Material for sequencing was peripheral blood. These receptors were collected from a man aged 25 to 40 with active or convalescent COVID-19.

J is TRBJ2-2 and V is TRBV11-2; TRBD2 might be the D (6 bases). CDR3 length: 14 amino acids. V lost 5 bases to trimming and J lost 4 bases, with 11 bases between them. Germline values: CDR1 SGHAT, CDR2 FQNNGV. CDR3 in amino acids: CASSTRRGTGELFF. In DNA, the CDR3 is TGTGCCAGCAGCACAAGGAGGGGCACCGGGGAGCTGTTTTTT.

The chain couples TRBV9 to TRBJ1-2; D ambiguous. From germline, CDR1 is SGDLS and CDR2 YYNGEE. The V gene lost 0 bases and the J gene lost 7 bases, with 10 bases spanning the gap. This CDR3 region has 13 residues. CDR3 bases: TGTGCCAGCAGCGTAGCGGGAGGGCTTGGCTACACCTTC. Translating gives CASSVAGGLGYTF.

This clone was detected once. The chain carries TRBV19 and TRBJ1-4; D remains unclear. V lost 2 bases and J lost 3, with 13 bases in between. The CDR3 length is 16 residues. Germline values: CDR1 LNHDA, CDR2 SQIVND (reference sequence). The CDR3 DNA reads TGTGCCAGTAGTATACCACGACGGGGAGCTAATGAAAAACTGTTTTTT. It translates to CASSIPRRGANEKLFF.

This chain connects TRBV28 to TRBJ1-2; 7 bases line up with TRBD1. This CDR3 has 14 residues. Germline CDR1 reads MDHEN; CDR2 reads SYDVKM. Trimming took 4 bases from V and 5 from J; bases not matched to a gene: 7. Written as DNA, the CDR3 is TGTGCCAGCAGTTATCGGAGGGGGCTTTATGGCTACACCTTC. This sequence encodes CASSYRRGLYGYTF.

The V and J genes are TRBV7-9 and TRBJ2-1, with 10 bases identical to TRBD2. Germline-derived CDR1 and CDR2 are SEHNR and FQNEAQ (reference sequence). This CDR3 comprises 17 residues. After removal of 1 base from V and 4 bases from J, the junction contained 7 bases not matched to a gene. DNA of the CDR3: TGTGCCAGCAGCTTAGTTCTAGCGGGAGTCAGGTACAATGAGCAGTTCTTC. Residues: CASSLVLAGVRYNEQFF.

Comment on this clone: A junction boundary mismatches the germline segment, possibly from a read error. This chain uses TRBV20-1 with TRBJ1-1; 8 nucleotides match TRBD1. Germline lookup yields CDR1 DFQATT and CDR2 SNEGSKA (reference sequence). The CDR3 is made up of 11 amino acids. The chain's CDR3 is CSAIPDRAVVF. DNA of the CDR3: TGCAGTGCTATTCCGGACAGGGCTGTCGTCTTT.

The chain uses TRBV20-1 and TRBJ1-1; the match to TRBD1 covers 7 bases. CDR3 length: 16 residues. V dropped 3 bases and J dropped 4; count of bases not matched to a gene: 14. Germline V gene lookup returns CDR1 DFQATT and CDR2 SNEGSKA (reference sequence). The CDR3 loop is CSASLQTGKRSTEAFF. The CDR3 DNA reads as TGCAGTGCTAGTCTCCAGACAGGGAAGAGGTCCACTGAAGCTTTCTTT.

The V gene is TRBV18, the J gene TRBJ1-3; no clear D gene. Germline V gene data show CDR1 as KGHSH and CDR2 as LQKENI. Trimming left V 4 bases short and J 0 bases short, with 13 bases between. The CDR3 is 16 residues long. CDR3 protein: CASSRKDAGSGNTIYF. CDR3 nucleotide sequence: TGTGCCAGCTCACGGAAGGATGCAGGCTCTGGAAACACCATATATTTT.

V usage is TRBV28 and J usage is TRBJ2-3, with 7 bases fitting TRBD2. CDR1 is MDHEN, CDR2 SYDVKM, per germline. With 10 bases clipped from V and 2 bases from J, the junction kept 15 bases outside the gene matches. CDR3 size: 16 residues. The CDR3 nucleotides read TGTGCCACATGCTCGGGAGGTTCGGTTTTCACAGATACGCAGTATTTT. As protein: CATCSGGSVFTDTQYF.

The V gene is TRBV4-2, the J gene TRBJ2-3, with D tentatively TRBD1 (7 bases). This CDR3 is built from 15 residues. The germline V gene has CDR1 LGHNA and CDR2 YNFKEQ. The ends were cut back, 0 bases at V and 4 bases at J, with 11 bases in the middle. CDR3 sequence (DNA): TGTGCCAGCAGCCAAGAGGTCAGGGGGGCAGATACGCAGTATTTT. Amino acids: CASSQEVRGADTQYF.

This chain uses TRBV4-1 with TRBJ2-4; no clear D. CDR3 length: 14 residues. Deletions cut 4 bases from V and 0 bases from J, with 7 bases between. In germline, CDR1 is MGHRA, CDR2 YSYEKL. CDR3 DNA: TGCGCCAGCAGCCCCCAGTTAGCCAAAAACATTCAGTACTTC. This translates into CASSPQLAKNIQYF.

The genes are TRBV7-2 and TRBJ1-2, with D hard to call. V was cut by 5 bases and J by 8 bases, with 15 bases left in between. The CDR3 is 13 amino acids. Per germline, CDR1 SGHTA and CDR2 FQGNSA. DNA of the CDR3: TGTGCCAGCAGCCCAGGAACTGAGCAGGGCTACACCTTC. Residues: CASSPGTEQGYTF.

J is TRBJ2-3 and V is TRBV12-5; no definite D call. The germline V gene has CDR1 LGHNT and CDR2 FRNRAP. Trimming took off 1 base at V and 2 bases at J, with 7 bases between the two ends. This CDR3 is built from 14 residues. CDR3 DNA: TGTGCTAGTGGTTTGGGACATTCCACAGATACGCAGTATTTT. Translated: CASGLGHSTDTQYF.

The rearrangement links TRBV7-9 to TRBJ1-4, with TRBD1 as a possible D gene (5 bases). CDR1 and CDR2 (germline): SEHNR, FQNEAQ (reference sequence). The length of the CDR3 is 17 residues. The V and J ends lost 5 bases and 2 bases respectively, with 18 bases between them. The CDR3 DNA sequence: TGTGCCAGCAGCCGTTCGGGACGGGGGTTCACTAATGAAAAACTGTTTTTT. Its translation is CASSRSGRGFTNEKLFF.

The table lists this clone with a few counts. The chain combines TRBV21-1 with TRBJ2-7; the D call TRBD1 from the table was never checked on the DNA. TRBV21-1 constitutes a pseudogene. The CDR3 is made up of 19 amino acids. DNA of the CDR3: TGTGCCAGCAGCCCTCCGGGAGACAGGGTTTACGCAACTTCCTACGAGCAGTACGTC. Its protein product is CASSPPGDRVYATSYEQYV.

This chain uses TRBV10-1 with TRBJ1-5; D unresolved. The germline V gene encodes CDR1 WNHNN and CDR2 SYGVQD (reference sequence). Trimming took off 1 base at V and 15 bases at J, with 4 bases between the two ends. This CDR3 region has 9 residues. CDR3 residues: CASSEYRHF. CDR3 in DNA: TGCGCCAGCAGTGAGTATAGGCATTTT.

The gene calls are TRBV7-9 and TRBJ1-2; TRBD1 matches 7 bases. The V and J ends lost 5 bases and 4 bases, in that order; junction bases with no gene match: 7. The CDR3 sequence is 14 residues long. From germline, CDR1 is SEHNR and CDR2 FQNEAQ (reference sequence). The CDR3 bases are TGTGCCAGCAGCCCAGGACAGGTCGCCTATGGCTACACCTTC. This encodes CASSPGQVAYGYTF.

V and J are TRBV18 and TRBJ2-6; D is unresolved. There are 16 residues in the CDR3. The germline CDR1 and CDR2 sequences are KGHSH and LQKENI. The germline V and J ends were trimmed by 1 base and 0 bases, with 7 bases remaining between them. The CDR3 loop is CASSPRSSSGANVLTF. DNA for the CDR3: TGTGCCAGCTCACCACGATCTAGCTCTGGGGCCAACGTCCTGACTTTC.

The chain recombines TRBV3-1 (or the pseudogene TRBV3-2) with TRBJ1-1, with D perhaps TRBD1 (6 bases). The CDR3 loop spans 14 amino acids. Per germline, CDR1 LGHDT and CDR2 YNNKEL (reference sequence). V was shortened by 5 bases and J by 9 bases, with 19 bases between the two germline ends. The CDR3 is CASSSVGGHGQAFF. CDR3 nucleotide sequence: TGTGCCAGCAGCTCAGTCGGGGGGCACGGCCAAGCTTTCTTT.

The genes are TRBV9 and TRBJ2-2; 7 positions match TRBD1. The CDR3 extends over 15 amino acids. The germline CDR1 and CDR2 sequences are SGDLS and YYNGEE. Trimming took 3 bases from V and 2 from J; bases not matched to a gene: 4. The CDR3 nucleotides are TGTGCCAGCAGCGGCCGGGACAGTAACACCGGGGAGCTGTTTTTT. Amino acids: CASSGRDSNTGELFF.

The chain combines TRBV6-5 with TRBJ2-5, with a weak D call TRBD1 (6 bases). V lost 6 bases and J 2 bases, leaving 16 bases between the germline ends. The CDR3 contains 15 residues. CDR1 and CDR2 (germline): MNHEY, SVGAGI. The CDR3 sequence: CASRRTGPSQETQYF. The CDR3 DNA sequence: TGTGCCAGCAGGAGAACAGGGCCATCTCAAGAGACCCAGTACTTC.

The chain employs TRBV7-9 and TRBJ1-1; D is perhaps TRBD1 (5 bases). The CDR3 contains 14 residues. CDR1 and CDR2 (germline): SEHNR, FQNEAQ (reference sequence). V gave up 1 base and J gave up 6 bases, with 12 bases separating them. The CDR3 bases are TGTGCCAGCAGCTTAGGGCAGGGCGCCTCTGAAGCTTTCTTT. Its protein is CASSLGQGASEAFF.

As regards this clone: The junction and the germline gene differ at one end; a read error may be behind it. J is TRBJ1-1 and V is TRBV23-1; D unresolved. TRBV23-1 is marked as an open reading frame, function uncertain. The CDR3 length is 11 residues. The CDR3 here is CASSQPHSCLF. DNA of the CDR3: TGCGCCAGCAGTCAACCACACAGTTGCCTCTTT.

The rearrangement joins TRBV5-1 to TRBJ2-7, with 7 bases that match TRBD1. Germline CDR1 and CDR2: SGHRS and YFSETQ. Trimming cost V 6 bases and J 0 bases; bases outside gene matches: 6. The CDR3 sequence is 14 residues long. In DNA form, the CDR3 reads TGCGCCAGCACTGCCTGGGACAGCTCCTACGAGCAGTACTTC. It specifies CASTAWDSSYEQYF.

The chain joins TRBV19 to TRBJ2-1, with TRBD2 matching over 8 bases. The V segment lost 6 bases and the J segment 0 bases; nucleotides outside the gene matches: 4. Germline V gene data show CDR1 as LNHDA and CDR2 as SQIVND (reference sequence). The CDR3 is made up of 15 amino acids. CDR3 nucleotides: TGTGCCAGTAGGGAGACTAGCGTCTCCTACAATGAGCAGTTCTTC. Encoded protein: CASRETSVSYNEQFF.

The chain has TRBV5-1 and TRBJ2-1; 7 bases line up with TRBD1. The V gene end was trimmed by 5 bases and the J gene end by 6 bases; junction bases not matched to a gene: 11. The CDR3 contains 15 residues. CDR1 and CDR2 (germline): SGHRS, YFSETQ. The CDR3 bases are TGCGCCAGCAGTCAAGACAGGGCGGGTCTCAATGAGCAGTTCTTC. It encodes CASSQDRAGLNEQFF.

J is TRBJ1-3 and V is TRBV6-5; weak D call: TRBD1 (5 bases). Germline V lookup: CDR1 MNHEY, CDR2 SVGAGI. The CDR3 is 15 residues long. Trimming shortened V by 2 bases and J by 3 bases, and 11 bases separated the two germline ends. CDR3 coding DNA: TGTGCCAGCAGTTACGGGGCCTTCAGTGGAAACACCATATATTTT. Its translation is CASSYGAFSGNTIYF.

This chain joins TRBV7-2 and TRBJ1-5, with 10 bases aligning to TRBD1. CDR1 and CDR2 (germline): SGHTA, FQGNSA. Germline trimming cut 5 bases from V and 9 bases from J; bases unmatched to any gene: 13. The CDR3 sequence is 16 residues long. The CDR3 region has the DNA TGTGCCAGCAGCCCGGGACAGGGGAACGTTCATCGGCCCCAGCATTTT. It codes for CASSPGQGNVHRPQHF.

This chain's CDR3 is CASSYRENTEAFF. The CDR3 nucleotides are TGCGCCAGCAGCTACAGGGAGAACACTGAAGCTTTCTTT. The chain is built from TRBV5-1 and TRBJ1-1, with a tentative D call TRBD1 (6 bases). Trimming left V 3 bases short and J 1 base short, with 7 bases between. The CDR3 has 13 residues. CDR1 and CDR2 from the germline V gene are SGHRS and YFSETQ.

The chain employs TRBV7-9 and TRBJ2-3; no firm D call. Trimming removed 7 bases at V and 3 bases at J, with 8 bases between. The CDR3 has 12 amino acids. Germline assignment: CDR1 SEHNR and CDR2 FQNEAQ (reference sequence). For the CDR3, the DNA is TGTGCCAGCACCTTCGGTACAGATACGCAGTATTTT. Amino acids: CASTFGTDTQYF.

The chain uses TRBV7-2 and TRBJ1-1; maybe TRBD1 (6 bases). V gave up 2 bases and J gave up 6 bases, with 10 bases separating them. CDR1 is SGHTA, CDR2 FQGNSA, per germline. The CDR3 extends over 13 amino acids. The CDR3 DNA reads TGTGCCAGCAGCTTAATTGGGGGCTCTGAAGCTTTCTTT. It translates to CASSLIGGSEAFF.

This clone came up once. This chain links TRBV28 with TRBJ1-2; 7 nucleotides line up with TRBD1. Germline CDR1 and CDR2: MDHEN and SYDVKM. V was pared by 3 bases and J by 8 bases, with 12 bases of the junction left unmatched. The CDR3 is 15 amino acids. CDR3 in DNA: TGTGCCAGCAGTTTTAACGGTGGCAGGGGGTCCGGCTACACCTTC. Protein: CASSFNGGRGSGYTF.